Listed here is a single TCR beta chain. This same CDR3 is encoded by further DNA sequences in the sample. Per germline, CDR1 SGHTA and CDR2 FQGNSA. This CDR3 comprises 17 residues. With 1 base clipped from V and 2 bases from J, the junction kept 5 bases outside the gene matches. These data come from a study of control samples from healthy donors and cancer patients. Method: immunoSEQ multiplex PCR; TCRdb's copy keeps in-frame clones and lacks some. The data hold tens of thousands of clones, with roughly 84% observed a single time. The sequence derives from a woman between 45 and 65 years old with lung cancer. Sequenced input: PBMCs. V gene TRBV7-2 combines with J gene TRBJ2-2; the match to TRBD2 covers 9 bases. The CDR3 coding sequence is TGTGCCAGCAGCTTAGTAGGCGGGGGGGCCAACACCGGGGAGCTGTTTTTT. This codes for CASSLVGGGANTGELFF.